This T cell receptor (beta chain) was captured by sequencing in a study of cytomegalovirus exposure and HLA in healthy donors. Notes on the study in general: High specificity and sensitivity for cytomegalovirus status were reported for the classifier. In a later analysis, compared with equally common non-associated chains, HLA-associated beta chains were more expanded. Of the V segments, some could not be distinguished, including TRBV6-2 and TRBV6-3, and were excluded.

PCR primers comprised 60 Vbeta and 13 Jbeta primers. Original methodology: A later analysis counted tens of millions of unique TCR beta chains, 9.5 million to 12 million shared. Here immunoSEQ multiplex PCR was the method, and the copy in TCRdb shows in-frame clones only, minus some. D and trimming come from the DNA, and the V and J calls and clone size come from that table. The table lists about 130,000 clones, around 74% of them singletons. Details on this clone: The antigen remains unidentified.

The germline V gene has CDR1 SGDLS and CDR2 YYNGEE. The CDR3 length is 15 residues. Trimming took 0 bases from V and 7 from J; bases not matched to a gene: 5. The sequence derives from a male donor in good health and CMV-seronegative. V usage is TRBV9 and J usage is TRBJ2-7, with TRBD1 identical over 12 bases. The material sequenced was PBMCs. The CDR3 sequence is CASSVAGQGASEQYF. CDR3 nucleotide sequence: TGTGCCAGCAGCGTAGCGGGACAGGGGGCGAGTGAGCAGTACTTC.